The 2 T cell receptor beta chains below all came from one sample that was sequenced in a study of blood T cell repertoires in COVID-19. Generated by immunoSEQ multiplex PCR, the TCRdb table keeps only in-frame clones and is missing some. The sample yields about 63,000 clones, around 80% seen once. Sequencing input: peripheral blood. Receptors originate from a human donor in a cohort sampled during active COVID-19.

This chain uses TRBV28 with TRBJ2-1, with 7 bases aligning to TRBD2. CDR1 MDHEN and CDR2 SYDVKM come from the germline V gene. Losses at the gene ends were 6 bases for V and 8 bases for J; bases not matched to a gene: 13. This CDR3 comprises 15 residues. The chain's CDR3 is CASSVRGGSIYEQFF. The CDR3 DNA follows: TGTGCCAGCAGCGTCAGAGGCGGGAGTATCTATGAGCAGTTCTTC.

In this sample, this clone turned up a few times. The rearrangement uses TRBV2 and TRBJ1-5; a weak D match, TRBD1 (5 bases). This CDR3 has 15 residues. The V end lost 0 bases, the J end lost 2 bases, and 8 bases lay between the germline ends. The germline V gene has CDR1 SNHLY and CDR2 FYNNEI. The CDR3 coding sequence is TGTGCCAGCAGTGAAGCGGGGGGGGGCAATCAGCCCCAGCATTTT. Protein sequence: CASSEAGGGNQPQHF.